This T cell receptor beta chain appears in the sequencing data of a study of shared clonotypes between healthy human individuals. With respect to this clone: Its specificity is not known. Other DNA sequences within the sample encode an identical CDR3.

Findings and limits, study-wide: What naive subsets generally showed was a larger estimated richness than memory subsets showed. Represented genetic and exposure-history diversity was restricted by having few donors. The study found about 5.1% of naive CD4 clonotypes shared across a few donors.

Libraries were prepared by immunoSEQ multiplex PCR; TCRdb keeps only in-frame clonotypes and omits some of them. The table has over a million clones, approximately 96% seen once. The sequence was collected from a man younger than 40 in good health. Material for sequencing was naive CD4+ T cells sorted from blood. The subset was: CD45RA+ positively selected.

This CDR3 is CASSFLQGNTEAFF. In DNA form, the CDR3 reads TGTGCCAGCAGTTTCCTACAGGGAAACACTGAAGCTTTCTTT. J is TRBJ1-1 and V is TRBV27, with D perhaps TRBD1 (6 bases). This CDR3 is 14 amino acids long. Deletions cut 3 bases from V and 2 bases from J, with 10 bases between. Germline V gives CDR1 MNHEY, CDR2 SMNVEV (reference sequence).